This paragraph covers one TCR beta chain sequence. Its antigen is unidentified. Here immunoSEQ multiplex PCR was the method, and the copy in TCRdb shows in-frame clones only, minus some. Of under 75,000 clones listed, 85% are singletons. This specimen belongs to a study of T cell responses to AZD1222 COVID-19 vaccine. Findings and limits, study-wide: Distributed over spike, vaccine-associated CD4 TCRs predominated at 160-218 and 743-854. Baseline antibody screening turned up just a handful of seropositive AZD1222 recipients.

The CDR3 sequence is 17 residues long. Per germline, CDR1 LGHDT and CDR2 YNNKEL (reference sequence). V was trimmed by 0 bases and J by 0 bases, leaving 13 bases between them. Here the sequenced sample was peripheral blood, taken on day 0 of AZD1222 vaccination. This TCR came from an adult in good health. The chain uses TRBV3-1 (or the pseudogene TRBV3-2) and TRBJ2-3; D is unresolved. CDR3 DNA: TGTGCCAGCAGCCAAGATAGAGCCGGGTCTAGCACAGATACGCAGTATTTT. As protein: CASSQDRAGSSTDTQYF.